The 21 T cell receptor beta chains in this list originate from one sample, sequenced in a study of CD8 T cells in ankylosing spondylitis. TCRdb recomputed calls from the 5' RACE reads with MiXCR, one row per CDR3 protein. The table has fewer than 250,000 distinct CDR3 sequences, roughly 32% seen once. Sequences were obtained from blood, either unsorted or a sorted T cell fraction (not recorded which). The receptors stem from a male donor with ankylosing spondylitis or in good health (not recorded which).

The table lists this clonotype with a few counts. The V gene is TRBV5-1, the J gene TRBJ2-7, with D tentatively TRBD1 (6 bases). CDR1 is SGHRS and CDR2 is YFSETQ in the germline V gene. V was pared by 4 bases and J by 4 bases, with 18 bases between. The CDR3 spans 15 residues. DNA for the CDR3: TGCGCCAGCAGCCCCCCGGGACACGGGGCGTACGAGCAGTACTTC. Protein: CASSPPGHGAYEQYF. The full variable domain, with the rest looked up from reference TRBV5-1 and TRBJ2-7, is KAGVTQTPRYLIKTRGQQVTLSCSPISGHRSVSWYQQTPGQGLQFLFEYFSETQRNKGNFPGRFSGRQFSNSRSEMNVSTLELGDSALYLCASSPPGHGAYEQYFGPGTRLTVT.

There are a few counts of this clonotype. CDR3 coding DNA: TGCAGCGTCGATCCCTCAGGAGGACGAGAGACCCAGTACTTC. Translation gives CSVDPSGGRETQYF. The J gene is TRBJ2-5, the V gene TRBV29-1; D may be TRBD2 (5 bases). The CDR3 is 14 residues long. Trimming cost V 6 bases and J 4 bases, with 18 bases left between them. Per germline, CDR1 SQVTM and CDR2 ANQGSEA.

The chain employs TRBV12-3 or TRBV12-4 and TRBJ2-7; 9 bases line up with TRBD2. The CDR3 sequence is 12 residues long. V gave up 5 bases and J gave up 12 bases; unmatched junction bases: 8. The CDR3 bases are TGTGCCAGCAGTACCCGATCTAGCGGGGCGTACTTC. Protein sequence: CASSTRSSGAYF.

The chain is built from TRBV27 and TRBJ1-2, with D unresolved. The germline V gene encodes CDR1 MNHEY and CDR2 SMNVEV (reference sequence). The CDR3 contains 13 residues. Trimming pared 4 bases from V and 5 bases from J, leaving 11 bases between. CDR3 nucleotides: TGTGCCAGCAGTTGGTTTGGAGGGTATGGCTACACCTTC. This translates into CASSWFGGYGYTF.

This rearrangement joins TRBV28 to TRBJ2-2, with D uncertain. Germline V gene lookup returns CDR1 MDHEN and CDR2 SYDVKM. The CDR3 length is 12 residues. V gave up 6 bases and J gave up 6 bases, with 8 bases separating them. For the CDR3, the DNA is TGTGCCAGCAGCCCTATTCCCGGGGAGCTGTTTTTT. Residues: CASSPIPGELFF.

This clonotype came up a few times. The V call is TRBV10-1, the J call TRBJ2-1; 7 bases align to TRBD1. Germline V lookup: CDR1 WNHNN, CDR2 SYGVQD (reference sequence). The CDR3 has 13 amino acids. Trimming took 8 bases from V and 8 from J; bases not matched to a gene: 9. CDR3 sequence: CASGRQGWDEQFF. The CDR3 region has the DNA TGCGCCAGCGGACGACAGGGTTGGGATGAGCAGTTCTTC.

This clonotype was counted a single time. V is TRBV10-1 and J is TRBJ2-2; TRBD1 matches 9 bases. CDR3 length: 15 residues. Germline V lookup: CDR1 WNHNN, CDR2 SYGVQD (reference sequence). V lost 3 bases, J lost 7 bases, and 6 bases stayed unmatched. CDR3 nucleotide sequence: TGCGCCAGCAGTGACCCCGGGACAGGGAGCGGGGAGCTGTTTTTT. Translating gives CASSDPGTGSGELFF.

This clonotype appeared a few times. V and J are TRBV20-1 and TRBJ1-5, with D possibly TRBD1 on 6 matching bases. The CDR3 is 15 residues long. The V gene's germline CDR1 is DFQATT and CDR2 SNEGSKA (reference sequence). The V gene lost 0 bases and the J gene lost 2 bases, with 11 bases spanning the gap. CDR3 bases: TGCAGTGCTAGAGACAGGGGAGGGGGCAATCAGCCCCAGCATTTT. It specifies CSARDRGGGNQPQHF.

The gene calls are TRBV27 and TRBJ2-1, with D maybe TRBD2 (6 bases). Germline V lookup: CDR1 MNHEY, CDR2 SMNVEV (reference sequence). The CDR3 covers 16 residues. The ends were cut back, 0 bases at V and 4 bases at J, with 13 bases in the middle. CDR3 in amino acids: CASSLSGGGIYNEQFF. The CDR3 DNA reads as TGTGCCAGCAGTTTATCCGGGGGAGGAATTTACAATGAGCAGTTCTTC.

This clonotype appeared a few times. The rearrangement links TRBV6-5 to TRBJ2-2, with 8 bases that match TRBD1. Looked up from germline, CDR1 is MNHEY and CDR2 is SVGAGI. V dropped 2 bases and J dropped 3; count of bases not matched to a gene: 5. The CDR3 extends over 16 amino acids. DNA for the CDR3: TGTGCCAGCAGTTACAGCCAGGGGGCGGACACCGGGGAGCTGTTTTTT. Protein: CASSYSQGADTGELFF.

V gene TRBV20-1 combines with J gene TRBJ1-6, with TRBD1 matching over 10 bases. V trimming: 1 base; J trimming: 8 bases; junction bases outside the gene matches: 11. This CDR3 has 17 residues. Germline CDR1 DFQATT, CDR2 SNEGSKA (reference sequence). CDR3 sequence (DNA): TGCAGTGCTAGAGCGACAGGGGGCAAGGGGTTTTATTCACCCCTCCACTTT. Amino acid sequence: CSARATGGKGFYSPLHF.

In its sample, this clonotype was seen a few times. V is TRBV12-3 or TRBV12-4 and J is TRBJ2-3; 8 nucleotides align to TRBD2. V lost 9 bases to trimming and J lost 2 bases; unmatched junction nucleotides: 10. The CDR3 spans 15 residues. CDR3 region: CASGQRGRITDTQYF. The DNA for the CDR3 is TGTGCCAGTGGGCAGCGGGGGCGAATCACAGATACGCAGTATTTT.

The chain has TRBV20-1 and TRBJ1-5, with D hard to call. The V and J ends lost 3 bases and 0 bases respectively, with 9 bases between them. Germline CDR1 is DFQATT and CDR2 is SNEGSKA (reference sequence). CDR3 length: 14 amino acids. The CDR3 region is CSASPGYSNQPQHF. CDR3 nucleotides: TGCAGTGCTAGTCCCGGGTATAGCAATCAGCCCCAGCATTTT.

Only a few counts were recorded for this clonotype. The chain recombines TRBV20-1 with TRBJ2-7; D is possibly TRBD2 (5 bases). Germline V lookup: CDR1 DFQATT, CDR2 SNEGSKA (reference sequence). The CDR3 covers 15 residues. With 5 bases removed from V and 0 bases from J, the gap between germline ends came to 17 bases. The CDR3 nucleotides are TGCAGTGCTGGCCCCGGAGGCCCCAGCTCCTACGAGCAGTACTTC. This translates into CSAGPGGPSSYEQYF.

The chain employs TRBV6-6 and TRBJ1-1, with D possibly matching TRBD1 (5 bases). With 5 bases removed from V and 1 base from J, the gap between germline ends came to 5 bases. The CDR3 extends over 12 amino acids. Germline CDR1 MNHNY, CDR2 SVGAGI (reference sequence). The chain's CDR3 is CASSQGNTEAFF. The CDR3 DNA is TGTGCCAGCAGTCAGGGGAACACTGAAGCTTTCTTT.

The V gene is TRBV15, the J gene TRBJ2-3; TRBD1 agrees at 7 bases. CDR1 is LNHNV and CDR2 is YYDKDF in the germline V gene (reference sequence). Germline trimming cut 3 bases from V and 2 bases from J; bases unmatched to any gene: 8. The CDR3 length is 16 residues. The CDR3 coding sequence is TGTGCCACCAGCAGTCCCCCGGGACAGTCCACAGATACGCAGTATTTT. Translating it yields CATSSPPGQSTDTQYF.

There are a few counts of this clonotype. This chain connects TRBV20-1 to TRBJ2-3; TRBD1 matches 7 bases. The CDR3 is 13 residues long. J gave up 2 bases and V 6 bases, and 5 bases lay outside the gene matches. The V gene's germline CDR1 is DFQATT and CDR2 SNEGSKA (reference sequence). CDR3 in DNA: TGCAGTGCCCCGGGACAGTACACAGATACGCAGTATTTT. The encoded protein is CSAPGQYTDTQYF.

The chain is built from TRBV15 and TRBJ2-1; D call uncertain. The V end was cut by 3 bases, the J end by 7 bases, with 7 bases between. This CDR3 is 12 amino acids long. Germline values: CDR1 LNHNV, CDR2 YYDKDF (reference sequence). The CDR3: CATSSLGNEQFF. CDR3 DNA: TGTGCCACCAGCAGTTTAGGGAATGAGCAGTTCTTC.

This clonotype was recorded only once. This chain connects TRBV6-1 to TRBJ2-7, with 11 bases fitting TRBD1. V shed 6 bases, J shed 2 bases, and the junction held 6 bases outside the gene matches. Germline V gives CDR1 MNHNS, CDR2 SASEGT. There are 15 residues in the CDR3. The DNA for the CDR3 is TGTGCCAGCAGAGGGTCGGGACAGGGGGCCTACGAGCAGTACTTC. Amino acids: CASRGSGQGAYEQYF.

This clonotype was detected only once. V and J are TRBV5-1 and TRBJ1-1; D not resolved. Per germline, CDR1 SGHRS and CDR2 YFSETQ. This CDR3 is built from 14 residues. The V end was cut by 2 bases, the J end by 1 base, with 9 bases between. CDR3 bases: TGCGCCAGCAGCTTTTTGGGGAGGAACACTGAAGCTTTCTTT. This translates into CASSFLGRNTEAFF.

The chain joins TRBV4-1 to TRBJ2-3, with D tentatively TRBD2 (7 bases). V was trimmed by 6 bases and J by 1 base, leaving 17 bases between them. The CDR3 has 16 residues. CDR1 is MGHRA, CDR2 YSYEKL, per germline. The CDR3 region is CASRPIGGGRTDTQYF. Here the CDR3 DNA reads TGCGCCAGCAGGCCGATAGGGGGGGGACGCACAGATACGCAGTATTTT.